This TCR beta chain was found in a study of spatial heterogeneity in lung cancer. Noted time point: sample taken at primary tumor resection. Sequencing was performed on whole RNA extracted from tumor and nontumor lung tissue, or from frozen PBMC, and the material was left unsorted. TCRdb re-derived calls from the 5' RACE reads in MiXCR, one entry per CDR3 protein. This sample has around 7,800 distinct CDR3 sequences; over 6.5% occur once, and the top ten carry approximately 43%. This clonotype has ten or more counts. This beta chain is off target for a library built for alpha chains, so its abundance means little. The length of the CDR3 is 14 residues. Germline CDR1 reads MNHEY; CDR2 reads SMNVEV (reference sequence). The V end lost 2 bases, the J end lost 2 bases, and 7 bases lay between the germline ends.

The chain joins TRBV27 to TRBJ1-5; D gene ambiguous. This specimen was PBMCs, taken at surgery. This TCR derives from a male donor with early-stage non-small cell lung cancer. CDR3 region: CASSLNGGNQPQHF. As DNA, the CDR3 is TGTGCCAGCAGTTTAAACGGGGGCAATCAGCCCCAGCATTTT.